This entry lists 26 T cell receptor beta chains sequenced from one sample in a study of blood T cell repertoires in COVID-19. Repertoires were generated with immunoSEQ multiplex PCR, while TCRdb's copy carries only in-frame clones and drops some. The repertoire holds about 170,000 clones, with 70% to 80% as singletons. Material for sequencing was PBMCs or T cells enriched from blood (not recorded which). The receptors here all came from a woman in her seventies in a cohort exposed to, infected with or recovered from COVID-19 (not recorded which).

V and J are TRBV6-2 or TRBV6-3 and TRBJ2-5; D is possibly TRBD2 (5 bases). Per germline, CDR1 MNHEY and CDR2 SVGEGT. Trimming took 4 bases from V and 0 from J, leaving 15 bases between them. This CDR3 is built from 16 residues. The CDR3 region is CASSSGLALYQETQYF. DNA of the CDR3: TGTGCCAGCAGTTCTGGCTTAGCGCTGTACCAAGAGACCCAGTACTTC.

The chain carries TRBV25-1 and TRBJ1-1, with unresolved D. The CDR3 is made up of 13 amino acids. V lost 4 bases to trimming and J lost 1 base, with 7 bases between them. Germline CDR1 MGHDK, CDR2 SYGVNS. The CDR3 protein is CASSAKRNTEAFF. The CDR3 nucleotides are TGTGCCAGCAGTGCAAAGAGGAACACTGAAGCTTTCTTT.

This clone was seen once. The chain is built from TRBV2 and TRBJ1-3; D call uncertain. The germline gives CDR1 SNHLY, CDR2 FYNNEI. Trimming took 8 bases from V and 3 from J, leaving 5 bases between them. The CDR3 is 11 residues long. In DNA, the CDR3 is TGTGCCAGCCGTTATGGAAACACCATATATTTT. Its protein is CASRYGNTIYF.

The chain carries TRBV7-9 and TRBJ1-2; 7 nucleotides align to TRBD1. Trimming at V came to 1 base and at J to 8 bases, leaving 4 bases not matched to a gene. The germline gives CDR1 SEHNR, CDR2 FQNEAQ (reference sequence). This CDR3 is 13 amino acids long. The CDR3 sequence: CASSLGQGDGYTF. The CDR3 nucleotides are TGTGCCAGCAGCTTAGGACAGGGCGACGGCTACACCTTC.

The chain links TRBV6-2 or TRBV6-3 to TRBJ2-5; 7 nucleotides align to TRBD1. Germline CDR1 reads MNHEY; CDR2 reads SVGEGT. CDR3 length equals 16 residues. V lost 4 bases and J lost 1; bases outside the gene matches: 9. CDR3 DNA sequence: TGTGCCAGCAGTTTATCCGGACAGGTTGGCCAAGAGACCCAGTACTTC. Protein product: CASSLSGQVGQETQYF.

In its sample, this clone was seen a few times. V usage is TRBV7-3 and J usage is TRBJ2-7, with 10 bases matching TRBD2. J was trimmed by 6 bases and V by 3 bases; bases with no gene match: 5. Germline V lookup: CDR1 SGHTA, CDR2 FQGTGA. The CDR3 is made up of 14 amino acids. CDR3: CASSFLAGVGEQYF. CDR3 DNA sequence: TGTGCCAGCAGCTTCCTAGCGGGAGTCGGCGAGCAGTACTTC.

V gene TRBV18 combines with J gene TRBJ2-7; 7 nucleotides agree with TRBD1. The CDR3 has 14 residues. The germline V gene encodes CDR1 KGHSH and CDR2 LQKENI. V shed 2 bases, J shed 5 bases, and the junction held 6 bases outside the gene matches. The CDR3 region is CASSPTTGIHEQYF. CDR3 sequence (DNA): TGTGCCAGCTCACCAACGACAGGGATTCACGAGCAGTACTTC.

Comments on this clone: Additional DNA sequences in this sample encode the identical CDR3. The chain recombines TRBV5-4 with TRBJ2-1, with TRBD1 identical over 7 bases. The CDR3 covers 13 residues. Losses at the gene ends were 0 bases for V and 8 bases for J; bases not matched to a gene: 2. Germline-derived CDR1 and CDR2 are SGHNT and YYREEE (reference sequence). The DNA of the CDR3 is TGTGCCAGCAGCTTGGGACAGGGCGATGAGCAGTTCTTC. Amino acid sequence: CASSLGQGDEQFF.

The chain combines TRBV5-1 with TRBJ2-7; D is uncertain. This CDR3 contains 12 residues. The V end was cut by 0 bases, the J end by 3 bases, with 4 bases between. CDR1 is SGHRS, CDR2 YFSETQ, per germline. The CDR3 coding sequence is TGCGCCAGCAGCTTGGACTTCTACGAGCAGTACTTC. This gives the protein CASSLDFYEQYF.

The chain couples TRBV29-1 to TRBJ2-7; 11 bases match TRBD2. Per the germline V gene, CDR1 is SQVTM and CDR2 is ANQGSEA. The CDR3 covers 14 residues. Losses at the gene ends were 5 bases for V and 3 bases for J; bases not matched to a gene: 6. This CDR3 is CSVKTSGRYYEQYF. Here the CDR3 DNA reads TGCAGCGTTAAAACTAGCGGGAGATACTACGAGCAGTACTTC.

The CDR3 nucleotides are TGTGCCAGCAGCTTACGGGGGACTAGCGGGAGTTATGAGCAGTTCTTC. This codes for CASSLRGTSGSYEQFF. The chain is built from TRBV7-3 and TRBJ2-1; 14 bases fit TRBD2. The CDR3 contains 16 residues. The V and J ends lost 2 bases and 8 bases, in that order; junction bases with no gene match: 5. Germline CDR1 is SGHTA and CDR2 is FQGTGA.

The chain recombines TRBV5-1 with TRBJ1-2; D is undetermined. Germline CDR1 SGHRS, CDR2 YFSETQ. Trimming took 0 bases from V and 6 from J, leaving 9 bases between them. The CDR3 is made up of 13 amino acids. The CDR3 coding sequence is TGCGCCAGCAGCTTGGGGGAGAATCATGGCTACACCTTC. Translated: CASSLGENHGYTF. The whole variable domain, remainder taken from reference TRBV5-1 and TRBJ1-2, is KAGVTQTPRYLIKTRGQQVTLSCSPISGHRSVSWYQQTPGQGLQFLFEYFSETQRNKGNFPGRFSGRQFSNSRSEMNVSTLELGDSALYLCASSLGENHGYTFGSGTRLTVV.

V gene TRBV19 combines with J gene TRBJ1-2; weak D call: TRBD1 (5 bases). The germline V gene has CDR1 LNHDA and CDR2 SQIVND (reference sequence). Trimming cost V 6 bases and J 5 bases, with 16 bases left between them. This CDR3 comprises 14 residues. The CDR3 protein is CASSPSQGRYGYTF. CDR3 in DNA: TGTGCCAGTAGCCCGAGTCAGGGCCGATATGGCTACACCTTC.

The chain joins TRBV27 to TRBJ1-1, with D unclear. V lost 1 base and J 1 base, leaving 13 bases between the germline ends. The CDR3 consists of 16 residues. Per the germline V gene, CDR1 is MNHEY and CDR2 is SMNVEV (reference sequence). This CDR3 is CASSLYGLGANTEAFF. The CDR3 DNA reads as TGTGCCAGCAGTTTATACGGCCTGGGCGCGAACACTGAAGCTTTCTTT.

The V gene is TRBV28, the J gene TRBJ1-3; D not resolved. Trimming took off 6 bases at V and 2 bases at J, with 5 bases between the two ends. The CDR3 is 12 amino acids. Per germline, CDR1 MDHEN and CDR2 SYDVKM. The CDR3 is CASRSPGNTIYF. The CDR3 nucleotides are TGTGCCAGCAGATCTCCTGGAAACACCATATATTTT.

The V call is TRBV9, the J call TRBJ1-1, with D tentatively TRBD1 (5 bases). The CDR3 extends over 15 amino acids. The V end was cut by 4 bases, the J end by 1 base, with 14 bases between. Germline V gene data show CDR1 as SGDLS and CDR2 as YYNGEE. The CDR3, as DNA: TGTGCCAGCAGCCTTGGGGCGGGGACGAACACTGAAGCTTTCTTT. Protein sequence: CASSLGAGTNTEAFF.

The chain's CDR3 is CASSFRGGYANYGYTF. CDR3 coding DNA: TGTGCCAGCAGCTTTCGCGGTGGATACGCTAACTATGGCTACACCTTC. The chain couples TRBV11-2 to TRBJ1-2; no reliable D call. V was pared by 3 bases and J by 0 bases, with 14 bases between. There are 16 residues in the CDR3. Germline V gives CDR1 SGHAT, CDR2 FQNNGV.

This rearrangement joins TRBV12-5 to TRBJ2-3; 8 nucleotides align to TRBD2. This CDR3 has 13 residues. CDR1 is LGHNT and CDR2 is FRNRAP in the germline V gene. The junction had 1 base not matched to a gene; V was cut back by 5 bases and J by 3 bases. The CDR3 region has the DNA TGTGCTAGTGGTAGCGGGAGTACAGATACGCAGTATTTT. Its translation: CASGSGSTDTQYF.

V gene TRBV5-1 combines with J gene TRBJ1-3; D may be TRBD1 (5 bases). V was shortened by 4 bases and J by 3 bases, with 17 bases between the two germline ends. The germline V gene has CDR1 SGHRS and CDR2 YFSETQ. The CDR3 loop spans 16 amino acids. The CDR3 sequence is CASSLNGGAGGNTIYF. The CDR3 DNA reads TGCGCCAGCAGCCTCAATGGAGGGGCCGGTGGAAACACCATATATTTT.

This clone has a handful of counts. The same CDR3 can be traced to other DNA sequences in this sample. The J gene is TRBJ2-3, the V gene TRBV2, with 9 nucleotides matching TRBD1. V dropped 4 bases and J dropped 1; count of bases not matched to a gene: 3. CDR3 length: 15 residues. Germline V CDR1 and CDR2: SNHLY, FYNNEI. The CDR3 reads CASSGRTGGTDTQYF. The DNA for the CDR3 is TGTGCCAGCAGTGGCCGGACAGGGGGCACAGATACGCAGTATTTT.

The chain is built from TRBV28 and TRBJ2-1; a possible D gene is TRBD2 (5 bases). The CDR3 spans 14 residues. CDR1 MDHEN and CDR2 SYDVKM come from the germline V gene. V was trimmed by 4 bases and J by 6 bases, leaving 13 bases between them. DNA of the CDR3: TGTGCCAGCAGTTCCCGCCCCACTAGCAATGAGCAGTTCTTC. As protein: CASSSRPTSNEQFF.

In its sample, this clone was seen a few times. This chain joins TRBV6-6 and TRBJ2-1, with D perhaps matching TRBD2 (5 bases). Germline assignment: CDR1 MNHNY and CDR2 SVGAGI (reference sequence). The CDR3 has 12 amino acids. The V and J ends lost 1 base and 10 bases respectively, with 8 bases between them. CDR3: CASSYWEREQFF. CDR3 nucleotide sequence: TGTGCCAGCAGTTACTGGGAGCGGGAGCAGTTCTTC.

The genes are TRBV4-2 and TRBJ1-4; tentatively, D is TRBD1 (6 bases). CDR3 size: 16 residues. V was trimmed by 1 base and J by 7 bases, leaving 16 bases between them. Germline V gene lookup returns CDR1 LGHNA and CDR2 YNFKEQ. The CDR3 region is CASSQGPGQRVEKLFF. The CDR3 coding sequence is TGTGCCAGCAGCCAAGGCCCCGGACAGAGGGTTGAAAAACTGTTTTTT.

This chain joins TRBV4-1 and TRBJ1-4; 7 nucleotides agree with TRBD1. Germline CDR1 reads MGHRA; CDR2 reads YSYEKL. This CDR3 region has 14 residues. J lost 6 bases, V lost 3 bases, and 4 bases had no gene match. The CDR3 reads CASSQGQSYEKLFF. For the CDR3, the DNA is TGCGCCAGCAGCCAGGGACAGAGTTATGAAAAACTGTTTTTT.

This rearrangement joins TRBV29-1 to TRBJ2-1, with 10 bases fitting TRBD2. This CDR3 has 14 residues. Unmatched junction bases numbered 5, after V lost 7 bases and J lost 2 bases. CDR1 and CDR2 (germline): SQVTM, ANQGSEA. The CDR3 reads CSGLAGGAYNEQFF. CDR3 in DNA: TGCAGCGGGTTAGCGGGAGGTGCCTACAATGAGCAGTTCTTC.

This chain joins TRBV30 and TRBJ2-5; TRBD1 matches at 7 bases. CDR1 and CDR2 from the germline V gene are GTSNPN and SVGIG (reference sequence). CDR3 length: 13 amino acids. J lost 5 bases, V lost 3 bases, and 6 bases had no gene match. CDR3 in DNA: TGTGCCTGGAGCAGAGGGGGCGCGGAGACCCAGTACTTC. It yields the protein CAWSRGGAETQYF.